This T cell receptor beta chain was documented in a study of cytomegalovirus exposure and HLA in healthy donors. The PCR made use of 60 Vbeta and 13 Jbeta primers. This table comes from immunoSEQ multiplex PCR, and its TCRdb copy is limited to in-frame clones, with some not included. The table includes 95,000 to 150,000 clones, about 78% detected once. This clone turned up a few times. What it binds is not known. Germline loops: CDR1 SGDLS, CDR2 YYNGEE. The length of the CDR3 is 18 residues. The V end was cut by 4 bases, the J end by 2 bases, with 22 bases between. Study-wide results and caveats: The classifier reportedly diagnosed cytomegalovirus status with high sensitivity and specificity. Highly shared sequence variants in one cluster were likely a sequencing artifact. Earlier findings revealed that most TCR beta V segments proved productive either about 87% or about 30% of the time.

The sequencing input was PBMCs. This clonotype originated in a woman aged 40 to 55 in good health and CMV-seropositive. J is TRBJ2-1 and V is TRBV9, with D perhaps TRBD2 (7 bases). The CDR3 coding sequence is TGTGCCAGCAGCCATACATCGTTAGGGGGGGCGGCCTACAATGAGCAGTTCTTC. Protein: CASSHTSLGGAAYNEQFF.